The TCR beta chain under discussion was sequenced for a study of shared clonotypes between healthy human individuals. TCRdb's table, derived via immunoSEQ multiplex PCR, lists solely in-frame clones and lacks some. Of about 550,000 clones in the sample, around 95% were seen once. Naive CD8 cells were CD45RO-negative, positively selected for CCR7, excluding terminally differentiated effector memory CD45RA+ cells. Donors were healthy HIV-negative adults without recently reported acute infections or vaccinations. CDR1 is MGHDK, CDR2 SYGVNS, per germline. This CDR3 comprises 14 residues. The V end lost 0 bases, the J end lost 4 bases, and 9 bases lay between the germline ends.

Material: naive CD8+ T cells sorted from blood. This clonotype originated in a woman under 40 in good health. The chain joins TRBV25-1 to TRBJ2-5, with D perhaps TRBD1 or TRBD2 (6 bases each). The CDR3 sequence: CASSEYKGGETQYF. The CDR3 bases are TGTGCCAGCAGTGAATATAAGGGGGGAGAGACCCAGTACTTC. The whole variable domain, remainder taken from reference TRBV25-1 and TRBJ2-5, is EADIYQTPRYLVIGTGKKITLECSQTMGHDKMYWYQQDPGMELHLIHYSYGVNSTEKGDLSSESTVSRIRTEHFPLTLESARPSHTSQYLCASSEYKGGETQYFGPGTRLLVL.